This paragraph covers one T cell receptor (beta chain) sequence. Authors' processing steps: Amplification of reference gene primers was used by the study to estimate nucleated cell counts. Profiled with immunoSEQ multiplex PCR; TCRdb holds only in-frame clones, not every one. V, J and clone size were drawn from that table, and D and trimming were deduced from the DNA. Of 250,000 to 300,000 clones listed, about four fifths are singletons. The data derive from a study of blood T cell repertoires in COVID-19. Material: PBMCs or T cells enriched from blood (not recorded which). The origin of this receptor is a man between 40 and 49 years old who had been exposed to COVID-19.

The CDR3 nucleotides read TGTGCCAGCAGCGTAGCTTCGAGAAGCTCCTACAATGAGCAGTTCTTC. It specifies CASSVASRSSYNEQFF. The V and J genes are TRBV9 and TRBJ2-1; unclear D gene. Trimming removed 0 bases from V and 0 bases from J, with 10 bases in between. This CDR3 has 16 residues. Germline V CDR1 and CDR2: SGDLS, YYNGEE.